What follows is one TCR beta chain and its context. In germline, CDR1 is SGHTA, CDR2 FQGNSA. V lost 7 bases to trimming and J lost 7 bases; unmatched junction nucleotides: 5. The CDR3 contains 14 residues. The data stem from a study of blood T cell repertoires in COVID-19. The cohort comprised adults aged about 18 to 100 years residing in 20 to 30 US areas. Which cohort a participant joined came from the clinical history participants gave. Participants in the exposed group had met a COVID-19 case in the 2 weeks before joining the study. Authors' data handling: Cell counts per sample came from amplifying reference gene primers. Measured with immunoSEQ multiplex PCR; TCRdb has only the in-frame clones, and not every one. V and J calls and clone size are those listed in that table; D and trimming were worked out from the DNA. Of 250,000 or so clones in the sample, about 91% were seen once.

The rearrangement joins TRBV7-2 to TRBJ2-1, with 12 bases lining up with TRBD2. Sequenced sample: PBMCs or T cells enriched from blood (not recorded which). This receptor was identified in a middle-aged man who had been exposed to COVID-19. CDR3 DNA sequence: TGTGCCAGCACGACTAGCGGGAGTTTAAATGAGCAGTTCTTC. Protein: CASTTSGSLNEQFF.